What follows is one T cell receptor beta chain and its context. The antigen is not known. Assay used: immunoSEQ multiplex PCR; TCRdb lists only in-frame clones, some missing. The data contain some 2,000,000 clones, under 97% of them singletons. The trim removed 4 bases at V and 3 bases at J, leaving 3 bases unmatched. This CDR3 spans 15 amino acids. The germline V gene has CDR1 SGHRS and CDR2 YFSETQ. This sample stems from a study of shared clonotypes between healthy human individuals. Study-level background: Ranging from 18 to 49 in age, donors were two women and three men. Overall study findings and caveats: Non-shared clonotypes had lower generation probabilities than clonotypes shared by all four sorted-subset donors. Tissue TCR repertoires likely differ from these blood-only repertoires. Naive CD4 clonotype sharing across four donors was around 5%.

The clonotype originates from a man aged 18 to 29 in good health. The sample consisted of naive CD4+ T cells sorted from blood. The subset: CD45RA+ positively selected. The chain is built from TRBV5-1 and TRBJ2-2; TRBD2 matches at 10 bases. CDR3 sequence (DNA): TGCGCCAGCAGCCGGACTAGCGGATACACCGGGGAGCTGTTTTTT. This translates into CASSRTSGYTGELFF.